This T cell receptor beta chain was recovered during a study of blood T cell repertoires in COVID-19. About the study: Sites in the United States, Italy and Spain provided acute and convalescent COVID-19 samples. T cells, B-cell-depleted T cells, or PBMCs supplied cDNA or gDNA.

As originally analysed: Amplification of reference gene primers provided the estimated nucleated cell counts. TCRdb's copy holds only in-frame clones and misses some; the assay was immunoSEQ multiplex PCR. That table supplies the V and J calls and clone size; D and trimming were determined from the DNA. The sample consists of some 50,000 clones, more than 75% of them appearing once. Sequencing input: peripheral blood. This TCR derives from a man in his fifties with active COVID-19.

The CDR3 DNA reads as TGTGCCAGTAGTATGGGCGTCGCCTACGAGCAGTACTTC. This encodes CASSMGVAYEQYF. The chain links TRBV19 to TRBJ2-7; D call uncertain. Deletions cut 3 bases from V and 2 bases from J, with 8 bases between. This CDR3 is built from 13 residues. The germline V gene has CDR1 LNHDA and CDR2 SQIVND (reference sequence).